The 17 T cell receptor beta chains listed next were all sequenced from one sample in a study of T-cell memory formation after mild COVID-19. TCRdb fed the 5' RACE reads into MiXCR, producing one record per CDR3 protein. The table records fewer than 700,000 distinct CDR3 sequences, about a sixth of them present only once. The sequenced sample consisted of PBMCs or a T cell subset sorted from them (not recorded which). The source of these receptors is an adult woman who had mild COVID-19 (a few samples of this study predate the infection). Cell type and time point are not known.

The chain employs TRBV9 and TRBJ2-1; 7 nucleotides line up with TRBD2. This CDR3 contains 15 residues. Germline loops: CDR1 SGDLS, CDR2 YYNGEE. With 3 bases clipped from V and 0 bases from J, the junction kept 3 bases outside the gene matches. The CDR3 is CASSEAGDSYNEQFF. CDR3 DNA: TGTGCCAGCAGCGAGGCGGGAGACTCCTACAATGAGCAGTTCTTC.

The sample holds a few counts of this clonotype. V is TRBV12-3 or TRBV12-4 and J is TRBJ1-1; D is uncertain. This CDR3 is 14 amino acids long. V lost 3 bases, J lost 5 bases, and 13 bases lay in between. CDR3 coding DNA: TGTGCCAGCAGTTTTAGTTGGCGTGAGACTGAAGCTTTCTTT. Translating it yields CASSFSWRETEAFF.

This clonotype has a handful of counts. The gene calls are TRBV10-2 and TRBJ1-1, with D tentatively TRBD1 (6 bases). Trimming removed 7 bases at V and 3 bases at J, with 12 bases between. Germline CDR1 is WSHSY and CDR2 is SAAADI. The CDR3 is made up of 13 amino acids. The DNA for the CDR3 is TGCGCCAGCATTACATCAGGGGACACTGAAGCTTTCTTT. Its translation is CASITSGDTEAFF.

V usage is TRBV12-3 or TRBV12-4 and J usage is TRBJ2-1, with D uncertain. The CDR3 covers 12 residues. V was trimmed by 0 bases and J by 12 bases, leaving 9 bases between them. CDR3 region: CASSLASFWQFF. The CDR3 coding sequence is TGTGCCAGCAGTTTAGCCAGTTTTTGGCAGTTCTTC.

J is TRBJ2-5 and V is TRBV5-1, with 10 bases lining up with TRBD2. Germline lookup yields CDR1 SGHRS and CDR2 YFSETQ. The ends lost 3 bases at V and 4 bases at J; junction bases unmatched: 9. The CDR3 length is 16 residues. For the CDR3, the DNA is TGCGCCAGCAGCTCCTCGCTGAGCGGGGGGGGAGAGACCCAGTACTTC. The encoded protein is CASSSSLSGGGETQYF.

This clonotype was picked up many times. The chain uses TRBV4-3 and TRBJ2-1, with 10 bases fitting TRBD2. The germline gives CDR1 LGHNA, CDR2 YSLEER. V shed 4 bases, J shed 4 bases, and the junction held 10 bases outside the gene matches. This CDR3 has 17 residues. CDR3 protein: CASSPRGGTSDYNEQFF. The CDR3 bases are TGCGCCAGCAGCCCCCGTGGGGGGACTAGCGATTACAATGAGCAGTTCTTC.

This chain connects TRBV10-3 to TRBJ1-5; maybe TRBD1 (6 bases). V lost 3 bases, J lost 3 bases, and 9 bases lay in between. Germline CDR1 is ENHRY and CDR2 is SYGVKD. The CDR3 runs 14 residues. Written as DNA, the CDR3 is TGTGCCATCAGTGATCGGACAGCCAATCAGCCCCAGCATTTT. This translates into CAISDRTANQPQHF.

In its sample, this clonotype was seen a few times. CDR3 region: CSARLGATIYF. DNA for the CDR3: TGCAGTGCCCGGTTGGGTGCCACCATATATTTT. The chain employs TRBV20-1 and TRBJ1-3; D not certain. Trimming pared 6 bases from V and 9 bases from J, leaving 12 bases between. The germline CDR1 and CDR2 sequences are DFQATT and SNEGSKA (reference sequence). The CDR3 spans 11 residues.

The chain uses TRBV6-5 and TRBJ1-2; possible D gene TRBD1, 5 bases. The V and J ends lost 0 bases and 7 bases respectively, with 18 bases between them. The CDR3 consists of 16 residues. Germline V gene data show CDR1 as MNHEY and CDR2 as SVGAGI. CDR3: CASSYSGRGDLSGYTF. CDR3 sequence (DNA): TGTGCCAGCAGTTACTCGGGCCGGGGCGACTTATCTGGCTACACCTTC.

A few counts support this clonotype. The genes are TRBV3-1 and TRBJ2-5, with 10 bases that match TRBD2. V lost 1 base and J lost 5; bases outside the gene matches: 7. This CDR3 spans 16 amino acids. Germline V gives CDR1 LGHDT, CDR2 YNNKEL (reference sequence). Written as DNA, the CDR3 is TGTGCCAGCAGCCAAGGACTAGCGGGTGTTGCGGAGACCCAGTACTTC. This encodes CASSQGLAGVAETQYF.

This clonotype was detected a few times. The CDR3: CASSLAGGQEQFF. The CDR3 DNA follows: TGTGCCAGCAGCTTAGCGGGAGGGCAGGAGCAGTTCTTC. The gene calls are TRBV7-3 and TRBJ2-1; 9 bases are a match to TRBD2. J lost 10 bases, V lost 2 bases, and 3 bases had no gene match. This CDR3 contains 13 residues. Germline CDR1 reads SGHTA; CDR2 reads FQGTGA. Drawing the rest from reference TRBV7-3 and TRBJ2-1, the complete variable domain is GAGVSQTPSNKVTEKGKYVELRCDPISGHTALYWYRQSLGQGPEFLIYFQGTGAADDSGLPNDRFFAVRPEGSVSTLKIQRTERGDSAVYLCASSLAGGQEQFFGPGTRLTVL.

This clonotype was recorded at least ten times. This rearrangement joins TRBV19 to TRBJ1-2; tentatively, D is TRBD1 (5 bases). The CDR3 extends over 13 amino acids. Trimming stripped 8 bases from V and 6 bases from J, with 16 bases between. Germline-derived CDR1 and CDR2 are LNHDA and SQIVND (reference sequence). CDR3 nucleotide sequence: TGTGCCAGTGGGCCACGGGGCGGACATGGCTACACCTTC. This translates into CASGPRGGHGYTF.

A word on this clonotype: A read error may produce the germline difference seen at one junction end. V is TRBV2 and J is TRBJ1-5; no reliable D call. There are 15 residues in the CDR3. Germline CDR1 reads SNHLY; CDR2 reads FYNNEI. DNA of the CDR3: TGTGCCAGCACCACAACCTTAGCTTTTGGGCAGCCCCAACATTTT. This gives the protein CASTTTLAFGQPQHF.

The gene calls are TRBV7-8 and TRBJ2-7; tentative D call: TRBD2 (5 bases). Germline CDR1 SGHVS, CDR2 FQNEAQ. Between the trimmed V and J ends, which lost 1 base and 6 bases, there was a span of 10 bases. This CDR3 spans 13 amino acids. The CDR3 spells CASSLVTSPEQYF. The CDR3 bases are TGTGCCAGCAGCTTAGTAACTAGTCCCGAGCAGTACTTC.

This clonotype was observed many times. V gene TRBV7-3 combines with J gene TRBJ1-1; D remains ambiguous. CDR1 and CDR2 (germline): SGHTA, FQGTGA. V shed 4 bases and J shed 1 base, with 7 bases lying between them. The CDR3 contains 13 residues. The CDR3 is CASSSGANTEAFF. In DNA form, the CDR3 reads TGTGCCAGCAGCTCCGGAGCGAACACTGAAGCTTTCTTT.

CDR3 nucleotide sequence: TGTGCCAGCAGCTTTCTAACAGTTAACACTGAAGCTTTCTTT. Amino acid sequence: CASSFLTVNTEAFF. The chain carries TRBV13 and TRBJ1-1; D is ambiguous. Germline values: CDR1 PRHDT, CDR2 FYEKMQ (reference sequence). Trimming removed 3 bases from V and 2 bases from J, with 10 bases in between. The CDR3 is 14 amino acids.

Ten or more counts support this clonotype. The V call is TRBV20-1, the J call TRBJ1-3; D gene unclear. The ends were cut back, 4 bases at V and 8 bases at J, with 12 bases in the middle. The V gene's germline CDR1 is DFQATT and CDR2 SNEGSKA (reference sequence). The CDR3 has 12 residues. The CDR3 DNA is TGCAGTGCTACAGACCGGAGGGACACCATATATTTT. Translated: CSATDRRDTIYF.